Below are 9 T cell receptor beta chains sequenced from a single sample in a study of T cells after yellow fever vaccination. Via MiXCR, TCRdb re-called the 5' RACE reads, giving one row per CDR3 protein. The repertoire holds under 700,000 distinct CDR3 sequences, with about a sixth as singletons. This material consisted of PBMCs, taken around 5 days after the first yellow fever vaccination. These receptor sequences come from a man aged 18 to 29 who received the YFV17D yellow fever vaccine.

The chain recombines TRBV19 with TRBJ2-7; the match to TRBD1 covers 10 bases. V shed 3 bases and J 8 bases; nucleotides not matched to a gene: 7. Germline V gene data show CDR1 as LNHDA and CDR2 as SQIVND (reference sequence). CDR3 length equals 14 residues. The CDR3 DNA follows: TGTGCCAGTAGTATCGGGCTGGGACAGGGGAAGCAGTACTTC. Its translation: CASSIGLGQGKQYF.

The genes are TRBV5-1 and TRBJ2-1, with a weak D call TRBD2 (6 bases). The CDR3 has 14 residues. CDR1 SGHRS and CDR2 YFSETQ come from the germline V gene. V lost 6 bases to trimming and J lost 8 bases, with 18 bases between them. The chain's CDR3 is CASTRGTSVDEQFF. The CDR3 nucleotides read TGCGCCAGCACCCGGGGGACTTCCGTGGATGAGCAGTTCTTC.

This clonotype has a handful of counts. The chain employs TRBV20-1 and TRBJ1-1, with D uncertain. Germline-derived CDR1 and CDR2 are DFQATT and SNEGSKA (reference sequence). The CDR3 contains 12 residues. V lost 6 bases and J 1 base, leaving 9 bases between the germline ends. The CDR3 here is CSAPQANTEAFF. CDR3 in DNA: TGCAGTGCGCCTCAGGCGAACACTGAAGCTTTCTTT.

The chain uses TRBV20-1 and TRBJ1-2; weak D call: TRBD1 (6 bases). Germline CDR1 reads DFQATT; CDR2 reads SNEGSKA (reference sequence). Deletions cut 1 base from V and 5 bases from J, with 14 bases between. The CDR3 has 14 residues. CDR3 in amino acids: CSARVGASLYGYTF. CDR3 sequence (DNA): TGCAGTGCTAGAGTGGGGGCCTCGTTATATGGCTACACCTTC.

V and J are TRBV7-9 and TRBJ2-1; 9 bases agree with TRBD1. The V and J ends lost 6 bases and 2 bases, in that order; junction bases with no gene match: 2. Germline V gene lookup returns CDR1 SEHNR and CDR2 FQNEAQ (reference sequence). CDR3 length: 14 residues. The CDR3 spells CASRDRGPYNEQFF. CDR3 coding DNA: TGTGCCAGCAGGGACAGGGGTCCCTACAATGAGCAGTTCTTC.

The genes are TRBV30 and TRBJ2-3, with TRBD2 matching 11 bases. The V gene end was trimmed by 4 bases and the J gene end by 8 bases; junction bases not matched to a gene: 8. This CDR3 comprises 14 residues. CDR1 GTSNPN and CDR2 SVGIG come from the germline V gene (reference sequence). This CDR3 is CAWTLAGGLGTQYF. The CDR3 nucleotides read TGTGCCTGGACATTAGCGGGGGGGCTTGGTACGCAGTATTTT.

This clonotype was observed a few times. This rearrangement joins TRBV2 to TRBJ1-2; tentative D call: TRBD1 (6 bases). Germline V gene sequence: CDR1 SNHLY, CDR2 FYNNEI. V lost 6 bases to trimming and J lost 4 bases, with 12 bases between them. This CDR3 spans 13 amino acids. The CDR3 spells CASSSQGPYGYTF. DNA for the CDR3: TGTGCCAGCAGCTCACAGGGCCCCTATGGCTACACCTTC. Filled out from reference TRBV2 and TRBJ1-2, the complete variable domain reads EPEVTQTPSHQVTQMGQEVILRCVPISNHLYFYWYRQILGQKVEFLVSFYNNEISEKSEIFDDQFSVERPDGSNFTLKIRSTKLEDSAMYFCASSSQGPYGYTFGSGTRLTVV.

The J gene is TRBJ1-2, the V gene TRBV7-2; 9 bases are shared with TRBD1. With 5 bases clipped from V and 7 bases from J, the junction kept 5 bases outside the gene matches. CDR3 length equals 13 residues. Germline-derived CDR1 and CDR2 are SGHTA and FQGNSA. CDR3 loop: CASSHGTGSGYTF. CDR3 nucleotide sequence: TGTGCCAGCAGCCACGGGACAGGGTCTGGCTACACCTTC.

The J gene is TRBJ2-1, the V gene TRBV15; 7 bases align to TRBD1. The germline V gene has CDR1 LNHNV and CDR2 YYDKDF (reference sequence). V shed 3 bases and J 4 bases; nucleotides not matched to a gene: 3. The CDR3 loop spans 14 amino acids. CDR3 in amino acids: CATSSDREYNEQFF. In DNA, the CDR3 is TGTGCCACCAGCAGTGACAGGGAATACAATGAGCAGTTCTTC.